The 25 T cell receptor beta chains given below trace back to one sample, sequenced in a study of control samples from healthy donors and cancer patients. TCRdb's copy holds only in-frame clones and misses some; the assay was immunoSEQ multiplex PCR. The sample contains about 95,000 clones, around 81% of which appear only once. The sample taken for sequencing was blood. The receptors were sampled from a man aged 25 to 45 in good health.

The genes are TRBV15 and TRBJ2-6; no reliable D call. CDR3 length: 14 residues. V lost 1 base, J lost 4 bases, and 5 bases lay in between. The germline CDR1 and CDR2 sequences are LNHNV and YYDKDF (reference sequence). This CDR3 is CATSRAPGANVLTF. CDR3 bases: TGTGCCACCAGCAGAGCACCGGGGGCCAACGTCCTGACTTTC.

This chain connects TRBV7-3 to TRBJ1-1; 11 bases align to TRBD1. The V and J ends lost 1 base and 10 bases, in that order; junction bases with no gene match: 5. From germline, CDR1 is SGHTA and CDR2 FQGTGA. This CDR3 contains 14 residues. This chain's CDR3 is CASSLSGDRGAAFF. The CDR3 nucleotides are TGTGCCAGCAGCTTAAGCGGGGACAGGGGGGCAGCTTTCTTT.

V usage is TRBV7-8 and J usage is TRBJ2-1, with D hard to call. V gave up 0 bases and J gave up 6 bases, with 9 bases separating them. This CDR3 contains 14 residues. Germline lookup yields CDR1 SGHVS and CDR2 FQNEAQ. The CDR3 DNA reads as TGTGCCAGCAGCTTAGCGCTCGCGTCCAATGAGCAGTTCTTC. Translated: CASSLALASNEQFF.

The chain links TRBV11-2 to TRBJ2-7, with TRBD1 matching over 9 bases. V shed 5 bases, J shed 6 bases, and the junction held 14 bases outside the gene matches. The CDR3 contains 16 residues. From germline, CDR1 is SGHAT and CDR2 FQNNGV. DNA of the CDR3: TGTGCCAGCAGCCGAGCATTGACAGGGGGGACCCTCGAGCAGTACTTC. Translating it yields CASSRALTGGTLEQYF.

V usage is TRBV7-3 and J usage is TRBJ1-2; D not certain. The CDR3 is made up of 13 amino acids. V dropped 5 bases and J dropped 8 bases, with 15 bases sitting between them. Germline-derived CDR1 and CDR2 are SGHTA and FQGTGA. In nucleotides, the CDR3 is TGTGCCAGCAGCCCTGGAGGGCTCGGAGGCTACACCTTC. It translates to CASSPGGLGGYTF.

The gene calls are TRBV7-8 and TRBJ1-1, with TRBD1 as a possible D gene (5 bases). V lost 3 bases and J 5 bases, leaving 10 bases between the germline ends. Germline V gene data show CDR1 as SGHVS and CDR2 as FQNEAQ. The CDR3 loop spans 13 amino acids. The chain's CDR3 is CASSLSGGTEAFF. The CDR3 DNA reads as TGTGCCAGCAGCTTGTCTGGGGGAACTGAAGCTTTCTTT. Looking up the rest from reference TRBV7-8 and TRBJ1-1 gives the full variable domain: GAGVSQSPRYKVAKRGQDVALRCDPISGHVSLFWYQQALGQGPEFLTYFQNEAQLDKSGLPSDRFFAERPEGSVSTLKIQRTQQEDSAVYLCASSLSGGTEAFFGQGTRLTVV.

The V call is TRBV11-3, the J call TRBJ1-6; D is unclear. Germline CDR1 SGHNT, CDR2 YENEEA. V lost 1 base and J 9 bases, leaving 7 bases between the germline ends. The CDR3 totals 13 residues. The CDR3: CASSLVVGSPLHF. Written as DNA, the CDR3 is TGTGCCAGCAGCTTAGTCGTGGGTTCACCCCTCCACTTT.

This clone has only a few counts. J is TRBJ1-3 and V is TRBV28; 7 positions agree with TRBD1. The germline V gene has CDR1 MDHEN and CDR2 SYDVKM. Trimming removed 5 bases from V and 2 bases from J; junction bases left unmatched: 0. The CDR3 covers 13 residues. The CDR3 loop reads CASSGTAGNTIYF. The CDR3 DNA reads as TGTGCCAGCAGTGGGACAGCTGGAAACACCATATATTTT.

This clone was counted between two and nine times. This chain links TRBV14 with TRBJ2-2; D ambiguous. The ends were cut back, 0 bases at V and 9 bases at J, with 14 bases in the middle. CDR3 length: 15 residues. CDR1 is SGHDN, CDR2 FVKESK, per germline. In nucleotides, the CDR3 is TGTGCCAGCAGCCAAGATCGTTACACCACAAGGGAGCTGTTTTTT. Translating gives CASSQDRYTTRELFF.

The table lists this clone with a few counts. This chain connects TRBV6-1 to TRBJ1-5, with 7 bases that match TRBD1. This CDR3 has 15 amino acids. Germline CDR1 and CDR2: MNHNS and SASEGT. After removal of 1 base from V and 1 base from J, the junction contained 1 base not matched to a gene. The CDR3 coding sequence is TGTGCCAGCAGTGAAGTGGGACAGAGCAATCAGCCCCAGCATTTT. Amino acid sequence: CASSEVGQSNQPQHF.

V and J are TRBV10-3 and TRBJ1-1; weak D call: TRBD1 (5 bases). With 2 bases removed from V and 1 base from J, the gap between germline ends came to 11 bases. CDR3 length: 15 residues. In germline, CDR1 is ENHRY, CDR2 SYGVKD. This CDR3 is CAISEDRNPNTEAFF. DNA of the CDR3: TGTGCCATCAGTGAGGACAGAAACCCGAACACTGAAGCTTTCTTT.

V gene TRBV7-9 combines with J gene TRBJ2-7; the D gene is possibly TRBD1 (5 bases). CDR3 size: 14 residues. The germline V and J ends were trimmed by 1 base and 5 bases, with 12 bases remaining between them. Germline V gives CDR1 SEHNR, CDR2 FQNEAQ (reference sequence). The CDR3 region has the DNA TGTGCCAGCAGCTTAGACCCAGGGTCCAACGAGCAGTACTTC. As protein: CASSLDPGSNEQYF.

J is TRBJ1-1 and V is TRBV6-5, with a tentative D call TRBD1 (6 bases). Trimming shortened V by 6 bases and J by 3 bases, and 11 bases separated the two germline ends. CDR3 length: 13 residues. Germline CDR1 reads MNHEY; CDR2 reads SVGAGI. The CDR3 DNA is TGTGCCAGCAGATTAAACAGGGACACTGAAGCTTTCTTT. Its translation is CASRLNRDTEAFF.

The V call is TRBV6-5, the J call TRBJ2-3; 7 bases match TRBD1. The CDR3 extends over 14 amino acids. Germline-derived CDR1 and CDR2 are MNHEY and SVGAGI. V dropped 8 bases and J dropped 2; count of bases not matched to a gene: 7. DNA for the CDR3: TGTGCCAGCGCCAGGGACAGACACACAGATACGCAGTATTTT. Translating gives CASARDRHTDTQYF.

V gene TRBV2 combines with J gene TRBJ1-4, with 9 bases that match TRBD1. V lost 5 bases and J lost 0; bases outside the gene matches: 4. The CDR3 has 16 residues. Germline loops: CDR1 SNHLY, CDR2 FYNNEI. CDR3 sequence: CASSLHRGPTNEKLFF. CDR3 coding DNA: TGTGCCAGCAGTCTCCACAGGGGGCCAACTAATGAAAAACTGTTTTTT.

This clone was recorded once. This chain links TRBV5-1 with TRBJ2-1; D tentatively reads TRBD1 or TRBD2 (5 bases each). Germline V lookup: CDR1 SGHRS, CDR2 YFSETQ. Trimming shortened V by 1 base and J by 5 bases, and 10 bases separated the two germline ends. The CDR3 has 14 residues. CDR3 in DNA: TGCGCCAGCAGCTTGTTCTGGGGGAACAATGAGCAGTTCTTC. It yields the protein CASSLFWGNNEQFF.

This chain connects TRBV5-5 to TRBJ1-3; possible D gene TRBD1, 6 bases. The germline V gene encodes CDR1 SGHKS and CDR2 YYEKEE (reference sequence). V was pared by 0 bases and J by 3 bases, with 16 bases between. The CDR3 totals 17 residues. CDR3 sequence (DNA): TGTGCCAGCAGCTTGGCCATAAAACAGGGCGGTGGAAACACCATATATTTT. Its protein product is CASSLAIKQGGGNTIYF.

The chain has TRBV6-5 and TRBJ2-5, with D possibly matching TRBD1 (6 bases). Germline-derived CDR1 and CDR2 are MNHEY and SVGAGI. The CDR3 is made up of 13 amino acids. Trimming pared 5 bases from V and 2 bases from J, leaving 9 bases between. The CDR3 sequence is CASSPDRQETQYF. CDR3 DNA: TGTGCCAGCAGTCCGGACAGACAAGAGACCCAGTACTTC.

This clone has more than one count but fewer than ten. The rearrangement links TRBV27 to TRBJ1-6; 9 bases line up with TRBD1. Trimming at V came to 1 base and at J to 0 bases, leaving 4 bases not matched to a gene. This CDR3 has 18 amino acids. The germline V gene has CDR1 MNHEY and CDR2 SMNVEV (reference sequence). The CDR3 region has the DNA TGTGCCAGCAGTTTATGGGGGACAGGGAGCTCCTATAATTCACCCCTCCACTTT. It is translated as CASSLWGTGSSYNSPLHF.

This clone showed up just once. The chain joins TRBV5-1 to TRBJ1-1; the D gene is possibly TRBD1 (5 bases). The CDR3 contains 14 residues. Germline CDR1 is SGHRS and CDR2 is YFSETQ. V lost 0 bases to trimming and J lost 4 bases, with 10 bases between them. CDR3 DNA: TGCGCCAGCAGCTTGGGTTGGGGGTCCACTGAAGCTTTCTTT. As protein: CASSLGWGSTEAFF.

The CDR3 is CASSESMGGYEQYF. The CDR3 DNA sequence: TGTGCCAGCAGTGAGAGCATGGGGGGTTACGAGCAGTACTTC. The gene calls are TRBV6-1 and TRBJ2-7; D may be TRBD2 (6 bases). This CDR3 contains 14 residues. Trimming removed 3 bases at V and 4 bases at J, with 13 bases between. CDR1 and CDR2 (germline): MNHNS, SASEGT.

The rearrangement links TRBV4-1 to TRBJ1-3, with TRBD1 as a possible D gene (5 bases). Looked up from germline, CDR1 is MGHRA and CDR2 is YSYEKL. The V end was cut by 4 bases, the J end by 0 bases, with 10 bases between. The CDR3 length is 15 residues. The CDR3 nucleotides read TGCGCCAGCAGCCCGACCGACAGCTCTGGAAACACCATATATTTT. Translating it yields CASSPTDSSGNTIYF.

The chain links TRBV10-3 to TRBJ2-6, with 12 bases identical to TRBD2. With V trimmed by 5 bases and J by 0 bases, 5 bases remained unmatched. Germline loops: CDR1 ENHRY, CDR2 SYGVKD. The CDR3 length is 18 residues. The CDR3 DNA sequence: TGTGCCATCAGTTTGTCTAGCGGGGGGGGCTCTGGGGCCAACGTCCTGACTTTC. Its translation is CAISLSSGGGSGANVLTF.

The chain links TRBV29-1 to TRBJ2-3; tentatively, D is TRBD1 or TRBD2 (5 bases each). This CDR3 comprises 14 residues. In germline, CDR1 is SQVTM, CDR2 ANQGSEA. V was clipped by 0 bases and J by 3 bases, with 10 bases between them. The CDR3 DNA reads as TGCAGCGTTGAAGAAGCCTGGGGGACAGATACGCAGTATTTT. Its protein product is CSVEEAWGTDTQYF.

Of note for this clone: The sample contains more than one DNA sequence encoding this CDR3. The rearrangement joins TRBV12-3 or TRBV12-4 to TRBJ1-2; D not resolved. CDR3 size: 12 residues. Trimming stripped 3 bases from V and 0 bases from J, with 2 bases between. The CDR3 here is CASSFTNYGYTF. In DNA form, the CDR3 reads TGTGCCAGCAGTTTCACTAACTATGGCTACACCTTC.